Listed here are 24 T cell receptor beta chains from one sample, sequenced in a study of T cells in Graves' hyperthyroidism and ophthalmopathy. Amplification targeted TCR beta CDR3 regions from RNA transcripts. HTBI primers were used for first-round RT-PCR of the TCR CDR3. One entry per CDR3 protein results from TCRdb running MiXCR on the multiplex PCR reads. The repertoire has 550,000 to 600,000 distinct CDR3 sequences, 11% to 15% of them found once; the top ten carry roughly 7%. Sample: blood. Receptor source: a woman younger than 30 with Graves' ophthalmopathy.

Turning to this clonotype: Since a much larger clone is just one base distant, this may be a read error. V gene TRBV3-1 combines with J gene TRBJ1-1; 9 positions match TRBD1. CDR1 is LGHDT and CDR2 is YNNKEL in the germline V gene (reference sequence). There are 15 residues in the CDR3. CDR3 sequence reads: CASSQGKTGGTEASF. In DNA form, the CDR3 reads TGTGCCAGCAGCCAAGGGAAAACAGGGGGCACTGAAGCTTCCTTT.

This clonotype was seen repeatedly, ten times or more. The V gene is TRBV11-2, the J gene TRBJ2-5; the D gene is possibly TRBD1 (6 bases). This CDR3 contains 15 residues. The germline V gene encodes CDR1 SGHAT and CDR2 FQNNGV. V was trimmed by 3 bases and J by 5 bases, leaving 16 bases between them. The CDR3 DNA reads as TGTGCCAGCAGCTTGGGGGCCGTTCACCTGGAGACCCAGTACTTC. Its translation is CASSLGAVHLETQYF.

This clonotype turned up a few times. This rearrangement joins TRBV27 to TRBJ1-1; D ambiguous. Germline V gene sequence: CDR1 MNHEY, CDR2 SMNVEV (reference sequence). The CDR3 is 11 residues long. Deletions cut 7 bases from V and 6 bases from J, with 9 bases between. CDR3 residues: CASMYGAEAFF. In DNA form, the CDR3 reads TGTGCCAGCATGTATGGCGCTGAAGCTTTCTTT.

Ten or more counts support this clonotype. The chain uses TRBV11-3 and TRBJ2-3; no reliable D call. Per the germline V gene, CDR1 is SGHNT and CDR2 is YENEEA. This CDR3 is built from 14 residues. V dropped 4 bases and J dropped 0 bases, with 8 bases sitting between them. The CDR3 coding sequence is TGTGCCAGCAGCTCCGTAGGTAGCACAGATACGCAGTATTTT. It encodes CASSSVGSTDTQYF.

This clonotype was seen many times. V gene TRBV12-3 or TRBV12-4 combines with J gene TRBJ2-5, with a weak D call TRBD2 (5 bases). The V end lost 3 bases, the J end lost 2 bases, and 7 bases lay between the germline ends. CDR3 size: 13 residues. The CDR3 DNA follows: TGTGCCAGCAGTTTGACTACGCAAGAGACCCAGTACTTC. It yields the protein CASSLTTQETQYF.

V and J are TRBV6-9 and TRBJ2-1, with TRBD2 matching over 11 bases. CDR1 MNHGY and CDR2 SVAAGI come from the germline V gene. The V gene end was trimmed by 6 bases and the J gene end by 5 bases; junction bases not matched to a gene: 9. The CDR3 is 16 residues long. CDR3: CASSSLLAGENNEQFF. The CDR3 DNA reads TGTGCCAGCAGCTCACTACTAGCGGGAGAAAACAATGAGCAGTTCTTC.

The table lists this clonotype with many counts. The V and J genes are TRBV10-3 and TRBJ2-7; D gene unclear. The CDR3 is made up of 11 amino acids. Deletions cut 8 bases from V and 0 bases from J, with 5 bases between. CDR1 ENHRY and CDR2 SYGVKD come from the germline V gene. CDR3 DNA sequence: TGTGCCATCCGCAGCTCCTACGAGCAGTACTTC. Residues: CAIRSSYEQYF.

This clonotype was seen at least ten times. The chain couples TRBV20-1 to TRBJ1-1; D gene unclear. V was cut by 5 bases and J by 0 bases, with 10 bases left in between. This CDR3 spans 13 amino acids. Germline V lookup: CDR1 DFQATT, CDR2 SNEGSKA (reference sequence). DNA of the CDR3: TGCAGTGCTCCCCGGGAGATGAACACTGAAGCTTTCTTT. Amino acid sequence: CSAPREMNTEAFF.

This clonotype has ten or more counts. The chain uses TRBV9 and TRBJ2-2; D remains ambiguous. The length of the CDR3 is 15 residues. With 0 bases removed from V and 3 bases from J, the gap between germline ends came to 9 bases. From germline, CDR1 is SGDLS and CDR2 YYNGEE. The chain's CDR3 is CASSVEGHYTGELFF. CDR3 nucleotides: TGTGCCAGCAGCGTAGAGGGCCACTACACCGGGGAGCTGTTTTTT.

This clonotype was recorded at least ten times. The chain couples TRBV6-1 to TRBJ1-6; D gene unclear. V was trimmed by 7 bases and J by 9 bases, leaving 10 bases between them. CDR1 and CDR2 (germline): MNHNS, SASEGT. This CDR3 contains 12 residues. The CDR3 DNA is TGTGCCAGCAACATTAGAGGTTCACCCCTCCACTTT. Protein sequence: CASNIRGSPLHF.

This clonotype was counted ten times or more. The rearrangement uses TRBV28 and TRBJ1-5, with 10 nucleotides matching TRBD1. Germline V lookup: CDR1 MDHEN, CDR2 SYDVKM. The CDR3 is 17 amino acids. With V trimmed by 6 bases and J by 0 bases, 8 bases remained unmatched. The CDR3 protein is CASSPGQGVYSNQPQHF. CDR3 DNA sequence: TGTGCCAGCAGCCCCGGACAGGGGGTCTATAGCAATCAGCCCCAGCATTTT.

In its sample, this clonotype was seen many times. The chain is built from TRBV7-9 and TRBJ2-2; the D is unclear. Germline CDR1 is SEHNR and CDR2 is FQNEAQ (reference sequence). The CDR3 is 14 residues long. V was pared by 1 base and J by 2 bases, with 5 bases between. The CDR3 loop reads CASSLVVNTGELFF. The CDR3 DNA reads TGTGCCAGCAGCTTAGTGGTTAACACCGGGGAGCTGTTTTTT.

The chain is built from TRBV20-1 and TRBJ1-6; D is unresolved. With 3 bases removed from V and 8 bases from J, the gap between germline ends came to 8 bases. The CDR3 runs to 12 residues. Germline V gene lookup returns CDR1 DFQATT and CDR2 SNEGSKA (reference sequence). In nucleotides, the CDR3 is TGCAGTGCTAGTACACTGTATTCACCCCTCCACTTT. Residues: CSASTLYSPLHF.

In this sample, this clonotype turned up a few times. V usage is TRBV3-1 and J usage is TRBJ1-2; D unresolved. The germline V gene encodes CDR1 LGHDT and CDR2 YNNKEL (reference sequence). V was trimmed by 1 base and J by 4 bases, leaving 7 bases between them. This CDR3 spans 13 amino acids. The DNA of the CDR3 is TGTGCCAGCAGCCAAGGCTCCGGCTATGGCTACACCTTC. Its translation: CASSQGSGYGYTF.

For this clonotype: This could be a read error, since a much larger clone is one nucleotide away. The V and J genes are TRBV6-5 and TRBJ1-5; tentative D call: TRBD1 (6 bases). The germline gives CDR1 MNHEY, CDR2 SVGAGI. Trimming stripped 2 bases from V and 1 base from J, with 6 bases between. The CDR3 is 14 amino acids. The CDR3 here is CASSYRGSNQPQHF. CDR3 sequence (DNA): TGTGCCAGCAGTTACAGGGGGAGCAATCAGCCCCAGCATTTT.

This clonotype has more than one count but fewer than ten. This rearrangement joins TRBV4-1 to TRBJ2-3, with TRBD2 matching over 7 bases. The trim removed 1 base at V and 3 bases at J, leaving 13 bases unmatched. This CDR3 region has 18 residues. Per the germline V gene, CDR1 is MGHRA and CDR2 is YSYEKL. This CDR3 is CASSQARGAGVWTDTQYF. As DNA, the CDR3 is TGCGCCAGCAGCCAAGCTCGCGGGGCGGGAGTTTGGACAGATACGCAGTATTTT.

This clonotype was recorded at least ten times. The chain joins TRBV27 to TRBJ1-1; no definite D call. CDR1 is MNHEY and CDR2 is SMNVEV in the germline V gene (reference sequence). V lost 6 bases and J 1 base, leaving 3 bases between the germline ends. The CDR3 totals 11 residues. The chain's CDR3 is CASRENTEAFF. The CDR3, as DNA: TGTGCCAGCAGGGAGAACACTGAAGCTTTCTTT.

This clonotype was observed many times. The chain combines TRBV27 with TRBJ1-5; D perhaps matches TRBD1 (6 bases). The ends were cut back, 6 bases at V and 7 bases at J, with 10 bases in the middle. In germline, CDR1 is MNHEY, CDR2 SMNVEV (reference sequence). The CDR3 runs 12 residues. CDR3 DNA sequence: TGTGCCAGCAGCGATGGGGGCCAGCCCCAGCATTTT. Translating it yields CASSDGGQPQHF.

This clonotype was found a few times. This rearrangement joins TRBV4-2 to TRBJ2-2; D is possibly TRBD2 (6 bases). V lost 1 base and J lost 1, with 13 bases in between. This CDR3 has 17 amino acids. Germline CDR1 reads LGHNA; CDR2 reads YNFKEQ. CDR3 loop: CASSQGFGGENTGELFF. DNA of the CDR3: TGTGCCAGCAGCCAAGGGTTCGGCGGGGAGAACACCGGGGAGCTGTTTTTT.

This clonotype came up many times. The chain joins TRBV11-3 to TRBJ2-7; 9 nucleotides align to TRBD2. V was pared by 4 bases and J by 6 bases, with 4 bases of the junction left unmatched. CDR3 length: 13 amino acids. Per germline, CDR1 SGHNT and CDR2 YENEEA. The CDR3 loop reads CASSSAGGVEQYF. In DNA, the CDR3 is TGTGCCAGCAGCTCCGCGGGGGGGGTCGAGCAGTACTTC.

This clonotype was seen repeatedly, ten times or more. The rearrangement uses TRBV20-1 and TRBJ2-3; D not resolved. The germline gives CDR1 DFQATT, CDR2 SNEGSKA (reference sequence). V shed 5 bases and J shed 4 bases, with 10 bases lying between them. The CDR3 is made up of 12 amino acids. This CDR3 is CSAPGNADTQYF. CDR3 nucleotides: TGCAGTGCTCCCGGAAATGCAGATACGCAGTATTTT.

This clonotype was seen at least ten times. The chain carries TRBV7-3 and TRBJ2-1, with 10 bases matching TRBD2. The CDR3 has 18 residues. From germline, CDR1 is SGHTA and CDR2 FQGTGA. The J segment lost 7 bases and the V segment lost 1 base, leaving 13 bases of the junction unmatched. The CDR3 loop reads CASSLMTGASLAGNEQFF. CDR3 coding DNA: TGTGCCAGCAGCTTAATGACCGGTGCTTCACTAGCGGGGAATGAGCAGTTCTTC.

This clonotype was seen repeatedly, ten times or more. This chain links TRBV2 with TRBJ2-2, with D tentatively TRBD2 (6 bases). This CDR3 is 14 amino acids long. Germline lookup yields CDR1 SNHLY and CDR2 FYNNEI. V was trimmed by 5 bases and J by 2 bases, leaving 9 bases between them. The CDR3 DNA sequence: TGTGCCAGCAGTTTAGCGGTTAACACCGGGGAGCTGTTTTTT. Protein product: CASSLAVNTGELFF.

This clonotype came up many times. The CDR3, as DNA: TGTGCCAGCAGTTTCACGCCCGGGACAGTCTATGGCTACACCTTC. This gives the protein CASSFTPGTVYGYTF. The chain combines TRBV27 with TRBJ1-2; 7 bases match TRBD1. Looked up from germline, CDR1 is MNHEY and CDR2 is SMNVEV (reference sequence). The CDR3 runs to 15 residues. Trimming took 3 bases from V and 4 from J; bases not matched to a gene: 8.